This TCR beta chain was captured by sequencing in a study of T cell changes during pregnancy in multiple sclerosis. Germline assignment: CDR1 SGDLS and CDR2 YYNGEE. CDR3 size: 16 residues. The ends were cut back, 0 bases at V and 0 bases at J, with 7 bases in the middle. Repertoires were generated with immunoSEQ multiplex PCR, while TCRdb's copy carries only in-frame clones and drops some. The top ten clones hold 2% to 2.5% of a sample with tens of thousands of clones, 92% of them seen once. The sample was peripheral blood, taken after pregnancy. The source is a female donor with multiple sclerosis, enrolled in a pregnancy study. The chain recombines TRBV9 with TRBJ1-6; no firm D call. Here the CDR3 reads CASSVEGSSYNSPLHF. DNA of the CDR3: TGTGCCAGCAGCGTAGAAGGGAGCTCCTATAATTCACCCCTCCACTTT.